The present TCR beta chain was sequenced within a study of blood T cells in healthy people across ages. Whenever a sample was processed, at least 6.5 million PBMCs were isolated. Study-level points and caveats: Per million T cells, TCR beta diversity dropped roughly linearly as age increased.

Points on this clonotype: The antigen is undetermined. Lacking the conserved final phenylalanine or tryptophan, this CDR3 likely reflects a read error.

A sample-barcoded 5' primer and a J-beta primer mix were used in a second PCR of roughly 7 to 11 cycles. Template switching added a 12-random-nucleotide identifier to every cDNA molecule. TCRdb analysed the 5' RACE reads with MiXCR anew, one entry per CDR3 protein. The table shows hundreds of thousands of distinct CDR3 sequences, with under 45% occurring only once. CDR3 length: 14 amino acids. Germline loops: CDR1 LNHNV, CDR2 YYDKDF (reference sequence). This clonotype was sampled from a man aged 55 to 70 in good health. The rearrangement joins TRBV15 to TRBJ2-7; possible D gene TRBD1, 5 bases. The better agreement between TRBJ2-5 and the DNA end casts doubt on the J call. Material for sequencing was blood. The CDR3 DNA reads as TGTGCCACCAGCAGACAGGGCACCCTAGTGACCCAGTACATC. Its protein product is CATSRQGTLVTQYI.